Reported below is one T cell receptor beta chain. Its antigen is still unknown. Here immunoSEQ multiplex PCR was the method, and the copy in TCRdb shows in-frame clones only, minus some. In the table there are 86,000 or so clones, around nine tenths of which are singletons. This record comes from a study of graft-versus-host responses after intestinal transplantation. Study at large: Those transplanted obtained multivisceral, liver-intestinal, or isolated intestinal grafts.

Study-wide results and caveats: Allograft clonal ratios (graft-versus-host to host-versus-graft) were high in patients who had graft-donor T cell macrochimerism. Detected in recipient marrow were GvH clones, some of which were first observed in ileum or blood.

The material sequenced was unstimulated CD8+ T cells sorted from spleen or lymph node cells, taken before intestinal transplant. The TCR comes from a human donor who received an intestinal transplant.

The DNA for the CDR3 is TGTGCCACCAGCAGCCCGGGGGCGAGCACAGATACGCAGTATTTT. It translates to CATSSPGASTDTQYF. This chain joins TRBV15 and TRBJ2-3, with D perhaps given as TRBD1 or TRBD2 (6 bases each). Trimming shortened V by 3 bases and J by 0 bases, and 10 bases separated the two germline ends. This CDR3 spans 15 amino acids. Germline V gene sequence: CDR1 LNHNV, CDR2 YYDKDF (reference sequence).